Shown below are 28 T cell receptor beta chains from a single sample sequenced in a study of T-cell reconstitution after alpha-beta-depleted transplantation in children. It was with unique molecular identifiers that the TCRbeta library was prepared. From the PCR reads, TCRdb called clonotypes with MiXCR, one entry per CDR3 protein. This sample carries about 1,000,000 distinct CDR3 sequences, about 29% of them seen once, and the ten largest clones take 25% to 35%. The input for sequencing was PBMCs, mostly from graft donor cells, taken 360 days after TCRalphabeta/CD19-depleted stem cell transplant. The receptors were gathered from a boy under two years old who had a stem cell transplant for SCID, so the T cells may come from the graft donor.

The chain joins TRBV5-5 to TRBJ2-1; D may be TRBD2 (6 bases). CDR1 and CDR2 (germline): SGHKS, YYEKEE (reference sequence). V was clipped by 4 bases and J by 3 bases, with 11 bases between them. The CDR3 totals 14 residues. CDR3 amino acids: CASSPWTNYNEQFF. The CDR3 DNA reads TGTGCCAGCAGCCCTTGGACTAACTACAATGAGCAGTTCTTC.

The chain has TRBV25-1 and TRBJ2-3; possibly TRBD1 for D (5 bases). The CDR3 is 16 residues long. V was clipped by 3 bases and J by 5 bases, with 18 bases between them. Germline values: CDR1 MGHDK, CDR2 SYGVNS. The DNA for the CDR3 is TGTGCCAGCAGTGATCGAATAGGGCAGGGTAAAGATACGCAGTATTTT. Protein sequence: CASSDRIGQGKDTQYF. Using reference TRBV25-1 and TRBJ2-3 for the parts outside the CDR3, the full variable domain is EADIYQTPRYLVIGTGKKITLECSQTMGHDKMYWYQQDPGMELHLIHYSYGVNSTEKGDLSSESTVSRIRTEHFPLTLESARPSHTSQYLCASSDRIGQGKDTQYFGPGTRLTVL.

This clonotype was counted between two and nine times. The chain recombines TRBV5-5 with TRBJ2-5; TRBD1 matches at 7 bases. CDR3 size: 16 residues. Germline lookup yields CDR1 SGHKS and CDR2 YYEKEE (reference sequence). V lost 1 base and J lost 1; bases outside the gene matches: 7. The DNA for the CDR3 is TGTGCCAGCAGCTTGATTACAGGGGTTACCCAAGAGACCCAGTACTTC. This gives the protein CASSLITGVTQETQYF.

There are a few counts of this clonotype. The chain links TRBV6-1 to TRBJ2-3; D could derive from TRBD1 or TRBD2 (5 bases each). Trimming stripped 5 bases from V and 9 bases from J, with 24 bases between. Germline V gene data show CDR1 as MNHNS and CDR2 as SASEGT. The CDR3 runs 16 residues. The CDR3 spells CASSIPPGTRGLTQYF. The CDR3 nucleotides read TGTGCCAGCAGTATCCCCCCAGGGACGAGGGGCCTAACGCAGTATTTT.

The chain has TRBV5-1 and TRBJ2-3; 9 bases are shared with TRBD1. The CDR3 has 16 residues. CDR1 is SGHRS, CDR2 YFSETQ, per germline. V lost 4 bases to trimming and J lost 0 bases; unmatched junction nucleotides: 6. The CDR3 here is CASSLPGTGSTDTQYF. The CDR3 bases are TGCGCCAGCAGCCTACCCGGGACAGGGAGCACAGATACGCAGTATTTT.

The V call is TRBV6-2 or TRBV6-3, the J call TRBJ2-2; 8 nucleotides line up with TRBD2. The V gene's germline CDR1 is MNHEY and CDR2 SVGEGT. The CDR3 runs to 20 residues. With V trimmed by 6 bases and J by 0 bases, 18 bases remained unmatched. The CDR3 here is CASRTKSYMAGGTNTGELFF. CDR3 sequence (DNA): TGTGCCAGCAGAACAAAGTCCTACATGGCGGGGGGCACGAACACCGGGGAGCTGTTTTTT.

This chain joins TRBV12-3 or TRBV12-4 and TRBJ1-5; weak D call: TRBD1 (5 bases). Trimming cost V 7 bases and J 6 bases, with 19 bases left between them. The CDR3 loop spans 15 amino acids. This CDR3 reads CASTPGRAAGQPQHF. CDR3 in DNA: TGTGCCAGCACCCCAGGCAGGGCGGCGGGTCAGCCCCAGCATTTT.

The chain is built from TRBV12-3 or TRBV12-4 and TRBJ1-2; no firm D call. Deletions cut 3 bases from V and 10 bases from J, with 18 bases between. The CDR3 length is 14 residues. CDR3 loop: CASSLIPTHRDYTF. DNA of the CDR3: TGTGCCAGCAGTTTGATCCCTACGCATAGGGACTACACCTTC.

CDR3 residues: CAISESGSSYNSPLHF. CDR3 coding DNA: TGTGCCATCAGTGAGTCAGGGAGCTCCTATAATTCACCCCTCCACTTT. The chain carries TRBV10-3 and TRBJ1-6; D remains unclear. Germline V lookup: CDR1 ENHRY, CDR2 SYGVKD. The CDR3 totals 16 residues. The V gene lost 0 bases and the J gene lost 0 bases, with 6 bases spanning the gap.

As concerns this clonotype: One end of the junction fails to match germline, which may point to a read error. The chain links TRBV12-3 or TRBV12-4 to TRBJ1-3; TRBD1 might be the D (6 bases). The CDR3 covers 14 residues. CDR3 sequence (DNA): TGTACCAGCAGTTTCGGGGGCCTTGGAAACACCATATATTTT. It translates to CTSSFGGLGNTIYF.

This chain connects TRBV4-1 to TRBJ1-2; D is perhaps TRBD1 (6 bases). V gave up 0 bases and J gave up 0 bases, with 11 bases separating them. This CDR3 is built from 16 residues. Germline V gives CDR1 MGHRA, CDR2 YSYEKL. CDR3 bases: TGCGCCAGCAGCCAAGAAGGAAACAGGGCTAACTATGGCTACACCTTC. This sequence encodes CASSQEGNRANYGYTF.

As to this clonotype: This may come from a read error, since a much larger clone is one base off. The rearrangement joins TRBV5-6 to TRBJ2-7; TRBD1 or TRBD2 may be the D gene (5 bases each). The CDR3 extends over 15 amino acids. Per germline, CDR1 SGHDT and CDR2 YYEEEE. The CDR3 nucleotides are TGTGCCAGCATCTTGGAGCCGGGGCCCTCCTACGAGCAGTACTTC. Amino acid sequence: CASILEPGPSYEQYF.

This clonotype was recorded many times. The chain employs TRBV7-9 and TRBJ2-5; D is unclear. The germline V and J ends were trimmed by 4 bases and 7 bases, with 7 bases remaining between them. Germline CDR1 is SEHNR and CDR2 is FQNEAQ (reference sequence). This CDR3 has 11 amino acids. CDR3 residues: CASSSTSTQYF. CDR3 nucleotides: TGTGCCAGCAGCTCGACGTCGACCCAGTACTTC.

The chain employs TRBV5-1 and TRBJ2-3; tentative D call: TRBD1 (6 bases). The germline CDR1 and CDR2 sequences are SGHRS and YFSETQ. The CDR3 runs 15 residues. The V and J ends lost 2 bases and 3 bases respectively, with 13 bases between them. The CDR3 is CASSFRGTPTDTQYF. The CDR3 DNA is TGCGCCAGCAGCTTCCGAGGGACACCGACAGATACGCAGTATTTT.

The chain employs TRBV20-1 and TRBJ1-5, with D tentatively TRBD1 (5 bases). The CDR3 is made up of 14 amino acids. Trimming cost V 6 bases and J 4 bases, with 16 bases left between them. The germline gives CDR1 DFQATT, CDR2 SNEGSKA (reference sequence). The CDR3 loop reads CSASRDLLNQPQHF. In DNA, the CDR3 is TGCAGTGCCAGCCGGGACCTCCTTAATCAGCCCCAGCATTTT.

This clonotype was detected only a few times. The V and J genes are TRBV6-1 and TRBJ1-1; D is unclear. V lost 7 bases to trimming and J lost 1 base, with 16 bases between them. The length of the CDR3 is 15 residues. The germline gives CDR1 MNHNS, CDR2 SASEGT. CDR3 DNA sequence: TGTGCCAGCATCCTATCCACGGAAGCGAACACTGAAGCTTTCTTT. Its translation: CASILSTEANTEAFF.

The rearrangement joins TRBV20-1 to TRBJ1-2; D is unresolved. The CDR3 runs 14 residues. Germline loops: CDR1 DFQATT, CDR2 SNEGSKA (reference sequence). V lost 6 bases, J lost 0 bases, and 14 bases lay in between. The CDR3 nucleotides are TGCAGTGCGCCGCGGTCCACAGCTAACTATGGCTACACCTTC. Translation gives CSAPRSTANYGYTF.

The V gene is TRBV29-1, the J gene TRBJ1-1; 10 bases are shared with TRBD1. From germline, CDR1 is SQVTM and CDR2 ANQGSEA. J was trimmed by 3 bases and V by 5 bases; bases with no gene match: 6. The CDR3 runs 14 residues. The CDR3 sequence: CSVPRTGGHTEAFF. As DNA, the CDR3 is TGCAGCGTTCCCCGGACAGGGGGACACACTGAAGCTTTCTTT.

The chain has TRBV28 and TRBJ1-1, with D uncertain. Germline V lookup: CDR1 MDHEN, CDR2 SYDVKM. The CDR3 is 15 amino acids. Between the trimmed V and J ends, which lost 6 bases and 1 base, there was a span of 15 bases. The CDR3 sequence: CASSPVGRPNTEAFF. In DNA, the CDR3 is TGTGCCAGCAGCCCAGTGGGAAGGCCGAACACTGAAGCTTTCTTT.

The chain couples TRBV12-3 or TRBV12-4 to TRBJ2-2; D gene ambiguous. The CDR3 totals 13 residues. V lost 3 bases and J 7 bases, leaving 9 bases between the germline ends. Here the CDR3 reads CASSFLGGGELFF. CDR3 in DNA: TGTGCCAGCAGTTTTCTGGGCGGCGGGGAGCTGTTTTTT.

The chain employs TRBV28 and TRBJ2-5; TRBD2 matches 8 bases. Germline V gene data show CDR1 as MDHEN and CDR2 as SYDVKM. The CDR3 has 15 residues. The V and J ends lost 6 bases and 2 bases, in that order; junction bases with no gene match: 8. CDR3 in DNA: TGTGCCAGCAGCCCTCGGACTAGCACACAAGAGACCCAGTACTTC. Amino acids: CASSPRTSTQETQYF.

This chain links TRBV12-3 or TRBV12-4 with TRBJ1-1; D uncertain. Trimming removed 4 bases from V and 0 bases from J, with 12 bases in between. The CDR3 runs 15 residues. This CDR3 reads CASSWAIGLNTEAFF. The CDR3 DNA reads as TGTGCCAGCAGTTGGGCAATAGGCCTGAACACTGAAGCTTTCTTT.

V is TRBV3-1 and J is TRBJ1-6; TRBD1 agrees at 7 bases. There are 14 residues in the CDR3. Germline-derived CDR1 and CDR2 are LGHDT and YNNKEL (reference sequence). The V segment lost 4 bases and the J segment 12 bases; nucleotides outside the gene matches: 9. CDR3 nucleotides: TGTGCCAGCAGCCGAGACAGGGTTGGTAAACCCCTCCACTTT. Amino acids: CASSRDRVGKPLHF.

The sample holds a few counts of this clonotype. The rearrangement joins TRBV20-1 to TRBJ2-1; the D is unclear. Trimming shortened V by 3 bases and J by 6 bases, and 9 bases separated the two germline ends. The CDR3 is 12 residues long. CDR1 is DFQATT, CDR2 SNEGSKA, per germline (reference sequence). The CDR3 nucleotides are TGCAGTGCTAGCGGACCGCTCAATGAGCAGTTCTTC. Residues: CSASGPLNEQFF.

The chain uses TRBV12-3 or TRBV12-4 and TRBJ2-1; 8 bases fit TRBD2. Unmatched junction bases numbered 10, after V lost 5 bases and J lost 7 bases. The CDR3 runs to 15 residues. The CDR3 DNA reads TGTGCCAGCAGTGCGGGACTAGGGGGTAGGAATGAGCAGTTCTTC. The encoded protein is CASSAGLGGRNEQFF.

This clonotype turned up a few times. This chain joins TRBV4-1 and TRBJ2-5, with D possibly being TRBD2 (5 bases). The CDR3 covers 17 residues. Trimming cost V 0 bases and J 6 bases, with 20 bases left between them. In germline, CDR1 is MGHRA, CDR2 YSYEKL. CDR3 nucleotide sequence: TGCGCCAGCAGCCAAGAAGAAGGAGGCGGAATTCGAAAGACCCAGTACTTC. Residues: CASSQEEGGGIRKTQYF.

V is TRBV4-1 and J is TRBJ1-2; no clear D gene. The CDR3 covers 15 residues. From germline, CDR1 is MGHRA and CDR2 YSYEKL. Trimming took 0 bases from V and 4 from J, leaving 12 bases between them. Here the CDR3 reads CASSQEGGNGYGYTF. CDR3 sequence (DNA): TGCGCCAGCAGCCAAGAGGGAGGGAATGGCTATGGCTACACCTTC.

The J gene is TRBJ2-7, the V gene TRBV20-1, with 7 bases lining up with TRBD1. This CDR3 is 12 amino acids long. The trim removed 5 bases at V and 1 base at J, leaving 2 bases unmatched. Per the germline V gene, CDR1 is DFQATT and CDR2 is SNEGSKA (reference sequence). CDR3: CSAETGSYEQYF. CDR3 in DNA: TGCAGTGCTGAGACAGGGTCCTACGAGCAGTACTTC.